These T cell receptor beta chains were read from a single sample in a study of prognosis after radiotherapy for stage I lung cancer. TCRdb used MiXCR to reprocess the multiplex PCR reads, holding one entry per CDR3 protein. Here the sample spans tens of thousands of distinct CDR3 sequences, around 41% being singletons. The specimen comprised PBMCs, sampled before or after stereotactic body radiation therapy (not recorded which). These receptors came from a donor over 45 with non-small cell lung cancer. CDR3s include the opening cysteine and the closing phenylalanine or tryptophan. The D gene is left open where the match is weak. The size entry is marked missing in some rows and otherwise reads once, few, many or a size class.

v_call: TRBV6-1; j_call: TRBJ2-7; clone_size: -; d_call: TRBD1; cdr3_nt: TGTGCCAGCAGTGAAGCTAAGGGACAGGGTCTCCACGAGCAGCACTTC; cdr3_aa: CASSEAKGQGLHEQHF
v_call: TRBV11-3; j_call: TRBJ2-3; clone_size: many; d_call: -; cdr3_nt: TGTGCCAGCAGCCCCTCCGTTAACACAGATACGCAGTATTTT; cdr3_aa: CASSPSVNTDTQYF
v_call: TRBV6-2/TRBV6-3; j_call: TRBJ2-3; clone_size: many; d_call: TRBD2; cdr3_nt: TGTGCCAGCAGTTACTTTTCGACCAGGACTAGCGTCCCAGATACGCAGTATTTT; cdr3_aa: CASSYFSTRTSVPDTQYF
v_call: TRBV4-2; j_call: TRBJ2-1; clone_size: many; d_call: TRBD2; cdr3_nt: TGTGCCAGCAGCCAAGATAAGGGGGGGGCTAGCGGGAGTTATAATGAGCAGTTCTTC; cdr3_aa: CASSQDKGGASGSYNEQFF
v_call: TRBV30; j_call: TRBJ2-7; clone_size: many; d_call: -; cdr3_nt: TGTGCCTGGAGTGTACTTGACAACGAGCAGTACTTC; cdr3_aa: CAWSVLDNEQYF
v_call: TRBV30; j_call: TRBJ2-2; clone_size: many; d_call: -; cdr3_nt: TGTGCCTGGATTGGGTCCGGGGAGCTGTTTTTT; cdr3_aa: CAWIGSGELFF
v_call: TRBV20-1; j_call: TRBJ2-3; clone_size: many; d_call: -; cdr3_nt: TGCAGTGCTAGTCGCGGGGTTACTAGCACAGATACGCAGTATTTT; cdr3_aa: CSASRGVTSTDTQYF
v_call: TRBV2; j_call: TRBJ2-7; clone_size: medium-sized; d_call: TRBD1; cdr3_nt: TGTGCCAGCAGCGATGGGACAGGGATTACCGAGCAGTACTTC; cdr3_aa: CASSDGTGITEQYF
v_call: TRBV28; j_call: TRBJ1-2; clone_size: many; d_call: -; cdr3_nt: TGTGCCAGCAGCTCCCCCGACAGCTACTATGGCTACACCTTC; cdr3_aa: CASSSPDSYYGYTF
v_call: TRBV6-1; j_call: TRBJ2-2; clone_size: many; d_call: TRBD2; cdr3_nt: TGTGCCAGCATTTTTGGGACTAGCGGCGGGGAGCTGTTTTTT; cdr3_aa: CASIFGTSGGELFF
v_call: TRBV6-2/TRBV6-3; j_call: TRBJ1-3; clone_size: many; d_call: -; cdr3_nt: TGTGCCAGCACCCCCCCCACGGGAAACACCATATATTTT; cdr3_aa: CASTPPTGNTIYF
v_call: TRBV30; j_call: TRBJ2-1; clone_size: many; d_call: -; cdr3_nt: TGTGCCTGGAGTAGCGGAAGCTCCTACAATGAGCAGTTCTTC; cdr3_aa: CAWSSGSSYNEQFF
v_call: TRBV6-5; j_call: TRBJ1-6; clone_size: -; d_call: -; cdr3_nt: TGTGCCAGCAGTTGGGACGGTCAATCACCCCTCCACTTT; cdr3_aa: CASSWDGQSPLHF
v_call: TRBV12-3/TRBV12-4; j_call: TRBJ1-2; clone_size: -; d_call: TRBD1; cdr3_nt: TGTGCCATCCTACCCTCAGGGGGTAACTATGGCTACACCTTC; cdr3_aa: CAILPSGGNYGYTF
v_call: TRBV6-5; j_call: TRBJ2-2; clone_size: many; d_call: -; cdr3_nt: TGTGCCAGCAGTTACGCTTTACCCGGGGAGCTGTTTTTT; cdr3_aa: CASSYALPGELFF
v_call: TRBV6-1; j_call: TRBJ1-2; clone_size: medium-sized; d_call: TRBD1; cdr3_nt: TGTGCCAGCAGTGAAACTTGGACAGGGGGCAGGAGCTATGGCTACACCTTC; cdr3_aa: CASSETWTGGRSYGYTF
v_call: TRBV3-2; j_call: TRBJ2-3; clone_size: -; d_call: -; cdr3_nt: TGTGCCAGCAGCCAAGATCTAGGGCGGACAGGGGTTACAGATACGCAGTATTTT; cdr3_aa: CASSQDLGRTGVTDTQYF
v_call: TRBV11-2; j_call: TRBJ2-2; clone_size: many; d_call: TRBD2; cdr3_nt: TGTGCCAGCAGCTTCAGTACCTGGGGAGGGACCGGGGAGCTGTTTTTT; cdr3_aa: CASSFSTWGGTGELFF
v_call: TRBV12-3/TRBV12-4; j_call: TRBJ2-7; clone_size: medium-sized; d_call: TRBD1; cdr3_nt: TGTGCCAGCAGTGGGACAGGGGGCTCCTACGAGCAGTACTTC; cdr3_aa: CASSGTGGSYEQYF
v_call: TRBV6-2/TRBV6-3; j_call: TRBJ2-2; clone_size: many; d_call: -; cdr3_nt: TGTGCCAGCAGTTACTCGACGCCCGGGGAGCTGTTTTTT; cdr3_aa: CASSYSTPGELFF
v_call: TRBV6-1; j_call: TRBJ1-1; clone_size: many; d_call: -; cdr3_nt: TGTGCCACCTACCCTAGGGGTGAAAACACTGAAGCTTTCTTT; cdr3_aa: CATYPRGENTEAFF
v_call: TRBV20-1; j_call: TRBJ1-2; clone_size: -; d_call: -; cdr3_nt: TGCAGTGCTATAGATCCTAACGGCAGTAGGACGTGCTACACCTTC; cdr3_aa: CSAIDPNGSRTCYTF
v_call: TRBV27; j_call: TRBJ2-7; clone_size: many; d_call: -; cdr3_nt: TGTGCCAGCAGGAGGCAGGGCCCTTACGAGCAGTACTTC; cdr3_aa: CASRRQGPYEQYF
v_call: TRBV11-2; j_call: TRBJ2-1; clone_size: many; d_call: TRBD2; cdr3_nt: TGTGCCAGCAGCTTAGGAGTTAGCGGGCACAATGAGCAGTTCTTC; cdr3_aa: CASSLGVSGHNEQFF
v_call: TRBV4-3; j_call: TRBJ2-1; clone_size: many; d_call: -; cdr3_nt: TGCGCCAGCAGCCAAATCCCTTATACGGGTCAGCAGTTCTTC; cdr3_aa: CASSQIPYTGQQFF
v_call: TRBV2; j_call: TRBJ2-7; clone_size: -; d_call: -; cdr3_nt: TGTGCCAGCAAAGAGACCGGGAGCCTCTCCTACGAGCAGTACTTC; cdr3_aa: CASKETGSLSYEQYF
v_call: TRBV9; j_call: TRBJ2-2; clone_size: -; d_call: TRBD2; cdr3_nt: TGTGCCAGCAGTGACTCGGGAGGGGAGACCGGGGAGCTGTTTTTT; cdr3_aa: CASSDSGGETGELFF
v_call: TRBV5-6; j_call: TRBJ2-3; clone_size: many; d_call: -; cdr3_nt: TGTGCCAGCAGCTTGGCCGAACAGATACCCTATACGCAGTATTTT; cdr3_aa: CASSLAEQIPYTQYF
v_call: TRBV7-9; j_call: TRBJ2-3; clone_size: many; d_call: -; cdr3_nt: TGTGCCAGCAGCGACCCTAGCGAGTCCACAGATACGCAGTATTTT; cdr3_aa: CASSDPSESTDTQYF
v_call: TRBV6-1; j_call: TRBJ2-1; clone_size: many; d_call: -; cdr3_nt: TGTGCCAGCTCACGAGGATTAGGCAGTTACAATGAGCAGTTCTTC; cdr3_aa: CASSRGLGSYNEQFF
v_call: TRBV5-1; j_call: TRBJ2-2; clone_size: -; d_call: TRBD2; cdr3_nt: TGTGCCAGCAGCGTGGAGAAAATCGGGGGACTAGCGCCTGGGGAGCTGTTTTTT; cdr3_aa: CASSVEKIGGLAPGELFF
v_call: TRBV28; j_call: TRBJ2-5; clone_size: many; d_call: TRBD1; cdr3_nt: TGTGCCAGCAGCCAGGACAGGGGCTCCCTTGGGACCCAGTACTTC; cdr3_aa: CASSQDRGSLGTQYF
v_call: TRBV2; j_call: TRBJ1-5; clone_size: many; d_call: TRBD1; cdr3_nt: TGTGCCAGCAGGAGCGGGACAGCCGGGAATCAGCCCCAGCATTTT; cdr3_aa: CASRSGTAGNQPQHF
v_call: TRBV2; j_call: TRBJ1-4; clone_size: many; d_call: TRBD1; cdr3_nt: TGTGCCAGCATACAAGGACAGGGAGGAACTAATGAAAAACTGTTTTTT; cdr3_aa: CASIQGQGGTNEKLFF
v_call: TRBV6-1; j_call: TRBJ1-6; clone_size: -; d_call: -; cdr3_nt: TGTGCCAGCAGTGACAGGGATAATTCACCCCTCCACTTT; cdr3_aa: CASSDRDNSPLHF
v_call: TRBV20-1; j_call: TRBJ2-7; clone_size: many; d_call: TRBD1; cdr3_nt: TGCAGTGCTAGAAAGGGACAGGGGGCATACGAGCAGTACTTC; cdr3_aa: CSARKGQGAYEQYF
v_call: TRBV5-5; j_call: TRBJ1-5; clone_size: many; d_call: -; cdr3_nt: TGTGCCAGCAGCTTGGAGGGGAAAGGCCAGCCCCAGCATTTT; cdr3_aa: CASSLEGKGQPQHF
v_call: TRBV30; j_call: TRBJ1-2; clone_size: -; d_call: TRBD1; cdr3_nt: TGTGCCTGGAGTGTAGGACAGGGGATAAACTATGGCTACACCTTC; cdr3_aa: CAWSVGQGINYGYTF
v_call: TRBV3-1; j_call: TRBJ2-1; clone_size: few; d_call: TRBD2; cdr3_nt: TGTGCCAGCAGCCAATCCGAGACTAGCCGGATGTACAATGAGCAGTTCTTC; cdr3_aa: CASSQSETSRMYNEQFF
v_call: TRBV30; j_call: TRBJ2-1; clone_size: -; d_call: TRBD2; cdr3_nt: TGTGCCTGGAGTGGCGCTAGCGGGAGTATCGGTGAGCAGTTCTTC; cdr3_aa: CAWSGASGSIGEQFF
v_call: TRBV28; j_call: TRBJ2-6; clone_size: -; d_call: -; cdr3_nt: TGTGCCAGCAGTTCCGCGTCACGAGGGGCCAACGTCCTGACTTTC; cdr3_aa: CASSSASRGANVLTF
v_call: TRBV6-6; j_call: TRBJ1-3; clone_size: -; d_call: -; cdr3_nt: TGTGCCAGCAGTTACTCGGCGAGTCAGATCTCTGGAAACACCATATATTTT; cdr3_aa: CASSYSASQISGNTIYF
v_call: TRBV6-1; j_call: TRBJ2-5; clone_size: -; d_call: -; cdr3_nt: TGTGCCAGCAAGGGTCTCCGGCAAATCCAAGAGACCCAGTACTTC; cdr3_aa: CASKGLRQIQETQYF
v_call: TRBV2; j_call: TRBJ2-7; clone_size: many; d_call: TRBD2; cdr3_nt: TGTGCCAGCAGGGGCCGAGCGGGGCTTCCGGACGAGCAGTACTTC; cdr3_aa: CASRGRAGLPDEQYF
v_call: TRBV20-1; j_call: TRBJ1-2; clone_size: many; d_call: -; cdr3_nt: TGCAGTGCTACACAGGGATCGGCGCGAGGCTACACCTTC; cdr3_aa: CSATQGSARGYTF
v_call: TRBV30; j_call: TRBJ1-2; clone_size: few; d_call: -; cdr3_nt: TGTGCCTGGTTACGCAGCGCAGGGTCAACTCGCACCTTC; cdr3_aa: CAWLRSAGSTRTF
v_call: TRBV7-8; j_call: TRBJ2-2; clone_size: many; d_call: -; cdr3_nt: TGTGCCAGCAGCTTGGCGTTCACGGGGGGCAACGGGGAGCTGTTTTTT; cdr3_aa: CASSLAFTGGNGELFF
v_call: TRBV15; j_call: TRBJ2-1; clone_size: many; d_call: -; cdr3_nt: TGTGCCACCAGCAGAGAGTCCAATGAGCAGTTCTTC; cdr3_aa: CATSRESNEQFF
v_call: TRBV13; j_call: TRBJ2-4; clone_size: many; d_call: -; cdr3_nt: TGTGCCAGCAGCCGCCCGGGCCCTTCGAGGAACATTCAGTACTTC; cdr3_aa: CASSRPGPSRNIQYF
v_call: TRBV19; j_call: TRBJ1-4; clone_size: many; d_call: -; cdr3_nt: TGTGCCAGCCGGGACGAGTCAACTAATGAAAAACTGTTTTTT; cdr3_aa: CASRDESTNEKLFF